The entry below describes one T cell receptor beta chain. Its antigen is as yet unknown. UMI-tagged TRB cDNA libraries were built via 5' RACE. From the 5' RACE reads, TCRdb lists one entry per CDR3 protein and no DNA. With fewer than 80,000 distinct CDR3 sequences in the sample, the ten largest clones hold about 4.5%. A few hundred thousand cells per CD8+ T cell subset were flow-sorted in triplicate. Cells classed as naive CD8+ T cells were CD45RO-CCR7+CD27+CD95-. Germline values: CDR1 LGHDT, CDR2 YNNKEL (reference sequence). There are 15 residues in the CDR3. The data belong to a study of CXCR3-negative and CXCR3-positive naive CD8 T cells. Study-level points and caveats: Naive subsets had comparable surface CD5; TCR strength was inferred from TRB CDR3 properties. A higher hydrophobicity marked the TRB CDR3s of CXCR3-positive naive cells versus CXCR3-negative naive cells.

The specimen sequenced was naive CXCR3- CD8+ T cells from blood. Described subset: CD45RO-CCR7+CD27+CD95- naive CD8+ T cells lacking CXCR3 (TNR3-). This clonotype originated in a human donor in good health. Some clones in this sample may be carry-over from other donors' samples. This chain connects TRBV3-1 to TRBJ2-7; the TRBD1 assignment by TCRdb is unverifiable without DNA. The CDR3 sequence: CASSPRASLSYEQYF.